This T cell receptor (beta chain) was profiled in a study of vaccination and CD4 T cells after COVID-19 (dated by TCRdb to the early 2020s). Background for the entire study: Six males and four females were included in the convalescent cohort, with two Hispanic individuals, seven Caucasians, two Asians and one multiracial person represented. Participants got two doses of the Pfizer-BioNTech BNT162b2 vaccine (n=8) or two doses of the Moderna mRNA-1273 vaccine (n=2). Post-COVID blood samples were collected from convalescent patients a median of around 100 days after diagnosis, with a range of about 30 to 161 days. The time from the second vaccine dose to post-vaccine blood sampling had a median of around 72 days and ranged from about 12 to 241 days. Culture stimuli were overlapping spike peptide pools from SARS-CoV-2 and from the common cold coronaviruses HCoV-NL63, HCoV-OC43 and HCoV-229E. Control cultures received a CEFX viral epitope pool as the positive control, an HIV-1 Nef peptide pool as the negative control, or no peptide. In 10 COVID-19 convalescent patients and several infection-naive healthy vaccine recipients, the spike-specific CD4+ TCR repertoire before mRNA vaccination was compared with the repertoire after mRNA vaccination.

A note on this clonotype: Its antigen is still unknown. No qualities accompany the bases; no much larger clone lies one base away.

Interpreted using the paper, the treatment or condition label stands for: 10-day PBMC culture with coronavirus spike peptide pools or control peptides (ViraFEST assay). The study used the ViraFEST assay, which expanded antigen-specific T cells with peptide pools and then identified expanded clonotypes by TCR sequencing. Negative nucleocapsid antibody tests taken both before and after vaccination confirmed that the healthy vaccine recipients had no prior SARS-CoV-2 infection. Each well held 2.2 million or so PBMCs cultured in IMDM containing roughly 5% human AB serum and approximately 9.1 IU/ml IL-2, with 7.5 to 10 ug/ml peptide pools added. On days 3 and 7, half of the culture medium was replaced with fresh IL-2-containing medium. After about 10 days of culture, CD4+ T cells were isolated by negative selection using the EasySep CD4+ T cell isolation kit. PBMCs were separated from whole blood using Ficoll-Paque Plus gradient centrifugation and then either used fresh or cryopreserved at -140C. In general, triplicate wells were set up for every culture condition.

General study outcomes and caveats: The number of convalescent patients in the study was relatively small, and the study did not examine early timepoints following natural infection. In convalescent patients, nearly all vaccine-specific clones (304 of 307) were found to be mono-reactive for SARS-CoV-2 spike rather than cross-reactive with common cold coronaviruses. The median number of SARS-CoV-2-reactive clonotypes rose from 20 to 25 after infection to 38 after vaccination, but the change was not significant. In convalescent patients, a median roughly 83% of post-vaccine SARS-CoV-2-reactive clones were detected only after vaccination, and vaccine-specific priming was suggested by this finding.

The method behind the library was PCR. At the Johns Hopkins FTIC core, DNA from the cultured CD4+ T cells underwent TCR sequencing with the Oncomine TCR Beta short-read assay. Genomic DNA was extracted from the cultured CD4+ T cells with the QIAamp micro DNA kit. Oncomine TCR Beta libraries made from cultured CD4+ T cells were pooled using unique dual indexes and sequenced on an Illumina iSeq 100. In the source study's methods: Non-productive sequences were removed, and CDR3s that did not start with C, did not end with F or W, or were shorter than 7 amino acids were discarded. The MANAFEST web application identified antigen-specific clonotypes by comparing peptide-stimulated wells against reference wells and other culture wells. Positive clones required FDR below 0.05, an odds ratio above 5, and productive frequency above 0.1% in at least two of three replicate wells. Clonotypes that were significantly expanded in both SARS-CoV-2 spike wells and at least one common cold coronavirus spike condition were defined as cross-reactive. Using R version 3.6.1, CDR3 homology was evaluated through Levenshtein distances (stringdist) along with unrooted phylogenetic trees (ape). TCRdb reprocessing: public reads trimmed at Q25 with fastp, clones called with MiXCR, in-frame beta chains kept. Every entry covers one CDR3 protein and lists the most common genes and DNA from its rows. The V and J calls shown here were made by TCRdb, not taken from the authors' results. The sample profile shows 25,000 to 30,000 distinct CDR3 sequences; about 50% of them were found once. The ten largest clones take up approximately 28% of the sample.

The specimen comprised CD4+ T cells from blood, cultured in vitro, sampled before SARS-CoV-2 vaccination. The sequence came from a human donor who received a COVID-19 vaccine.

The CDR3: CSARVGLGGGIAFF. In nucleotides, the sequence is TGCAGTGCTAGAGTAGGATTGGGTGGGGGCATCGCCTTCTTT. This chain joins TRBV20-1 to TRBJ1-1; a tentative D match to TRBD1 spans 6 bases. The junction carries 23 bases between V and J, which are trimmed by 1 base and 14 bases respectively. CDR3 length: 14 amino acids, cysteine to phenylalanine. The DNA shown is the 42-base CDR3, in frame from base 1. Sequences DFQATT (CDR1) and SNEGSKA (CDR2) are obtained from the germline V gene (reference sequence).